One and the same sample provided the 24 T cell receptor beta chains below, sequenced in a study of PD-L1 blockade in urothelial cancer. Time point in this sample: peripheral blood 6 weeks after treatment start. Sequenced by immunoSEQ multiplex PCR; TCRdb stores in-frame clones only, minus some. Counted here are around 38,000 clones, less than 90% occurring once; the ten biggest clones make up roughly 24%. The input for sequencing was PBMCs, taken around atezolizumab (anti-PD-L1) treatment. The receptors come from a man aged 60 to 75 with urothelial cancer.

This chain connects TRBV6-5 to TRBJ1-3; no clear D gene. CDR1 MNHEY and CDR2 SVGAGI come from the germline V gene. The length of the CDR3 is 15 residues. V gave up 4 bases and J gave up 0 bases, with 10 bases separating them. CDR3 amino acids: CASSSSRYSGNTIYF. CDR3 coding DNA: TGTGCCAGCAGTTCCTCCCGTTACTCTGGAAACACCATATATTTT.

Only a few counts were recorded for this clone. J is TRBJ1-3 and V is TRBV30; D is possibly TRBD1 (5 bases). CDR1 is GTSNPN, CDR2 SVGIG, per germline (reference sequence). This CDR3 contains 16 residues. Trimming shortened V by 4 bases and J by 2 bases, and 18 bases separated the two germline ends. Here the CDR3 DNA reads TGTGCCTGGACCGCCCTCGGGGCTAGCGCTGGAAACACCATATATTTT. As protein: CAWTALGASAGNTIYF.

V and J are TRBV6-1 and TRBJ2-3, with D unresolved. This CDR3 has 12 amino acids. With 10 bases removed from V and 3 bases from J, the gap between germline ends came to 11 bases. Per the germline V gene, CDR1 is MNHNS and CDR2 is SASEGT. In nucleotides, the CDR3 is TGTGCCACCGCTTTCCAGACAGATACGCAGTATTTT. Its translation is CATAFQTDTQYF.

The rearrangement joins TRBV2 to TRBJ1-2, with 7 bases that match TRBD1. The CDR3 totals 14 residues. J gave up 0 bases and V 6 bases, and 4 bases lay outside the gene matches. Germline V gene lookup returns CDR1 SNHLY and CDR2 FYNNEI. The CDR3 protein is CASRLTGTNYGYTF. The CDR3 DNA is TGTGCCAGCAGACTGACAGGGACTAACTATGGCTACACCTTC.

This clone has more than one count but fewer than ten. The rearrangement joins TRBV5-1 to TRBJ2-5, with 8 bases aligning to TRBD2. This CDR3 is 14 amino acids long. J gave up 5 bases and V 4 bases, and 7 bases lay outside the gene matches. Germline CDR1 reads SGHRS; CDR2 reads YFSETQ. The CDR3 DNA sequence: TGCGCCAGCAGCCCAGCGGGAGTCGGTGAGACCCAGTACTTC. The encoded protein is CASSPAGVGETQYF.

V usage is TRBV29-1 and J usage is TRBJ1-2; maybe TRBD1 (5 bases). Germline CDR1 is SQVTM and CDR2 is ANQGSEA. The CDR3 spans 13 residues. The germline V and J ends were trimmed by 6 bases and 3 bases, with 14 bases remaining between them. The CDR3 loop is CSVSRGVDYGYTF. CDR3 nucleotides: TGCAGCGTCAGCCGGGGGGTCGACTATGGCTACACCTTC.

The CDR3 reads CASSKGQGWNEQFF. The CDR3 nucleotides are TGTGCCAGCAGTAAGGGACAGGGGTGGAATGAGCAGTTCTTC. The chain employs TRBV6-1 and TRBJ2-1; 10 bases agree with TRBD1. V dropped 5 bases and J dropped 7; count of bases not matched to a gene: 5. Germline V CDR1 and CDR2: MNHNS, SASEGT. There are 14 residues in the CDR3.

This clone appeared once. The rearrangement joins TRBV9 to TRBJ2-4, with 8 bases matching TRBD1. V shed 2 bases, J shed 8 bases, and the junction held 6 bases outside the gene matches. CDR3 length equals 14 residues. CDR1 and CDR2 (germline): SGDLS, YYNGEE. The CDR3 DNA is TGTGCCAGCAGCGTGAGCCCACAGGGGGACATTCAGTACTTC. It translates to CASSVSPQGDIQYF. Drawing the rest from reference TRBV9 and TRBJ2-4, the complete variable domain is DSGVTQTPKHLITATGQRVTLRCSPRSGDLSVYWYQQSLDQGLQFLIQYYNGEERAKGNILERFSAQQFPDLHSELNLSSLELGDSALYFCASSVSPQGDIQYFGAGTRLSVL.

The rearrangement links TRBV27 to TRBJ2-7; unclear D gene. There are 15 residues in the CDR3. CDR1 is MNHEY, CDR2 SMNVEV, per germline (reference sequence). Trimming shortened V by 7 bases and J by 3 bases, and 19 bases separated the two germline ends. For the CDR3, the DNA is TGTGCCAGCATTTCCCCGGGTCCTCGACGCTACGAGCAGTACTTC. Amino acid sequence: CASISPGPRRYEQYF.

V usage is TRBV20-1 and J usage is TRBJ2-5; D remains ambiguous. The ends were cut back, 7 bases at V and 1 base at J, with 7 bases in the middle. This CDR3 is 11 amino acids long. Germline assignment: CDR1 DFQATT and CDR2 SNEGSKA (reference sequence). The CDR3 loop reads CSGESQETQYF. The CDR3 nucleotides read TGCAGTGGAGAGAGCCAAGAGACCCAGTACTTC.

The chain combines TRBV5-1 with TRBJ1-2; 7 nucleotides align to TRBD1. The V gene end was trimmed by 4 bases and the J gene end by 6 bases; junction bases not matched to a gene: 9. CDR1 SGHRS and CDR2 YFSETQ come from the germline V gene. CDR3 length equals 14 residues. The CDR3 DNA follows: TGCGCCAGCAGCAGGGGACAGCTTGAGGATGGCTACACCTTC. It translates to CASSRGQLEDGYTF.

V is TRBV6-1 and J is TRBJ2-2; TRBD1 aligns across 7 bases. CDR1 is MNHNS, CDR2 SASEGT, per germline. The ends lost 6 bases at V and 5 bases at J; junction bases unmatched: 9. The CDR3 extends over 15 amino acids. The CDR3, as DNA: TGTGCCAGCAGGGATCCCAGCAGGGGGACCGGGGAGCTGTTTTTT. Translating gives CASRDPSRGTGELFF.

This clone has more than one count but fewer than ten. The chain employs TRBV21-1 and TRBJ1-1; no DNA check was done on the table's D call, TRBD1. TRBV21-1 is a pseudogene locus. The CDR3 runs to 16 residues. CDR3 sequence (DNA): TGTGCCAGCAGCGTACGGACAGGGGGCTGCACAGCTGAAGCTTTCTTT. It encodes CASSVRTGGCTAEAFF.

This chain links TRBV2 with TRBJ1-5; TRBD1 aligns across 8 bases. Germline V gene sequence: CDR1 SNHLY, CDR2 FYNNEI. The CDR3 loop spans 13 amino acids. Losses at the gene ends were 11 bases for V and 1 base for J; bases not matched to a gene: 4. In DNA form, the CDR3 reads TGTGCCTCAGGGGGCCAGAGCAATCAGCCCCAGCATTTT. Translating gives CASGGQSNQPQHF.

This clone occurred once. The rearrangement uses TRBV5-1 and TRBJ2-6, with D possibly TRBD1 on 5 matching bases. This CDR3 has 17 amino acids. Germline V CDR1 and CDR2: SGHRS, YFSETQ. V dropped 5 bases and J dropped 2 bases, with 17 bases sitting between them. In DNA, the CDR3 is TGCGCCAGCAGGCCCAACCCCCAGGGTGCTGGGGCCAACGTCCTGACTTTC. Residues: CASRPNPQGAGANVLTF. Supplemented by reference TRBV5-1 and TRBJ2-6, the full variable domain reads KAGVTQTPRYLIKTRGQQVTLSCSPISGHRSVSWYQQTPGQGLQFLFEYFSETQRNKGNFPGRFSGRQFSNSRSEMNVSTLELGDSALYLCASRPNPQGAGANVLTFGAGSRLTVL.

This chain links TRBV11-2 with TRBJ2-3, with 7 nucleotides matching TRBD1. The CDR3 spans 15 residues. V shed 1 base and J 6 bases; nucleotides not matched to a gene: 7. CDR1 and CDR2 from the germline V gene are SGHAT and FQNNGV. CDR3 bases: TGTGCCAGCAGCTTAGGGGACAGCTCGAGGGATACGCAGTATTTT. It yields the protein CASSLGDSSRDTQYF. The full variable domain, with the rest looked up from reference TRBV11-2 and TRBJ2-3, is EAGVAQSPRYKIIEKRQSVAFWCNPISGHATLYWYQQILGQGPKLLIQFQNNGVVDDSQLPKDRFSAERLKGVDSTLKIQPAKLEDSAVYLCASSLGDSSRDTQYFGPGTRLTVL.

The J gene is TRBJ1-1, the V gene TRBV7-6; the D is unclear. Trimming took 5 bases from V and 6 from J, leaving 13 bases between them. The CDR3 length is 13 residues. CDR1 and CDR2 (germline): SGHVS, FNYEAQ. The CDR3 DNA reads TGTGCCAGCAGCCCTAGGTGGGGAGCTGAAGCTTTCTTT. Its translation is CASSPRWGAEAFF.

This sequence joins TRBV12-5 and TRBJ1-5, with 8 bases that match TRBD1. Germline loops: CDR1 LGHNT, CDR2 FRNRAP. V gave up 3 bases and J gave up 4 bases; unmatched junction bases: 8. This CDR3 contains 16 residues. The CDR3 sequence is CASGFPTGAVNQPQHF. CDR3 in DNA: TGTGCTAGTGGTTTCCCGACAGGGGCCGTTAATCAGCCCCAGCATTTT.

J is TRBJ2-3 and V is TRBV27, with 7 bases identical to TRBD1. Germline loops: CDR1 MNHEY, CDR2 SMNVEV (reference sequence). The CDR3 is 16 residues long. J was trimmed by 2 bases and V by 8 bases; bases with no gene match: 13. The CDR3 DNA reads as TGTGCCAGCGGGACAGTCAAAGAAACTTTCACAGATACGCAGTATTTT. This encodes CASGTVKETFTDTQYF.

The chain couples TRBV11-2 to TRBJ2-4; D remains ambiguous. The CDR3 is made up of 11 amino acids. Germline V CDR1 and CDR2: SGHAT, FQNNGV. V shed 0 bases and J shed 15 bases, with 9 bases lying between them. CDR3 sequence (DNA): TGTGCCAGCAGCTTAGACGCGCCACCGTACTTC. Protein product: CASSLDAPPYF.

V gene TRBV6-1 combines with J gene TRBJ1-6; 10 bases align to TRBD1. CDR3 length equals 14 residues. CDR1 and CDR2 (germline): MNHNS, SASEGT. V lost 5 bases, J lost 8 bases, and 3 bases stayed unmatched. The CDR3 bases are TGTGCCAGCAGTAGACAGGGGGCGGATTCACCCCTCCACTTT. Translating gives CASSRQGADSPLHF.

This sequence joins TRBV6-5 and TRBJ2-7; 9 bases line up with TRBD1. This CDR3 spans 16 amino acids. Germline V gene lookup returns CDR1 MNHEY and CDR2 SVGAGI. Germline trimming cut 2 bases from V and 6 bases from J; bases unmatched to any gene: 11. DNA of the CDR3: TGTGCCAGCAGTTACGCAAGTACAGGGGGCAAGACCGAGCAGTACTTC. This encodes CASSYASTGGKTEQYF.

The rearrangement uses TRBV5-4 and TRBJ2-1, with D perhaps matching TRBD1 (5 bases). Germline V gives CDR1 SGHNT, CDR2 YYREEE (reference sequence). This CDR3 contains 16 residues. Trimming removed 3 bases from V and 7 bases from J, with 20 bases in between. The CDR3 DNA reads as TGTGCCAGCAGCTCAAAGTCGGGTCAGGGTAGTAATGAGCAGTTCTTC. Encoded protein: CASSSKSGQGSNEQFF.

The genes are TRBV5-1 and TRBJ2-1; TRBD1 matches 7 bases. The J segment lost 6 bases and the V segment lost 0 bases, leaving 3 bases of the junction unmatched. Germline V gene sequence: CDR1 SGHRS, CDR2 YFSETQ. This CDR3 is 14 amino acids long. CDR3 protein: CASSLAQGINEQFF. The CDR3 coding sequence is TGCGCCAGCAGCTTGGCACAGGGGATCAATGAGCAGTTCTTC.